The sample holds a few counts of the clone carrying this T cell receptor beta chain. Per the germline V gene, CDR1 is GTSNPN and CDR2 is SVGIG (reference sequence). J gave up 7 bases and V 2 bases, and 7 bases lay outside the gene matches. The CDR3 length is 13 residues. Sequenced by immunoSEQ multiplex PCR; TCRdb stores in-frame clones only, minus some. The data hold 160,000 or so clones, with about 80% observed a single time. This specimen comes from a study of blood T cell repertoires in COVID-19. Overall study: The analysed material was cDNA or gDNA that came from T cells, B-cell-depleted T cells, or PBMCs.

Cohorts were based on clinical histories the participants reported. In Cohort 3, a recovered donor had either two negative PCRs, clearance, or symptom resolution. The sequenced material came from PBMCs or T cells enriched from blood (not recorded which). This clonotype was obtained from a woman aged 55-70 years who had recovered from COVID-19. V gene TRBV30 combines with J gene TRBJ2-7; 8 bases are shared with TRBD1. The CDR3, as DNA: TGTGCCTGGAGTCGCAGGGGGCCGGGGGAGCAGTACTTC. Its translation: CAWSRRGPGEQYF.